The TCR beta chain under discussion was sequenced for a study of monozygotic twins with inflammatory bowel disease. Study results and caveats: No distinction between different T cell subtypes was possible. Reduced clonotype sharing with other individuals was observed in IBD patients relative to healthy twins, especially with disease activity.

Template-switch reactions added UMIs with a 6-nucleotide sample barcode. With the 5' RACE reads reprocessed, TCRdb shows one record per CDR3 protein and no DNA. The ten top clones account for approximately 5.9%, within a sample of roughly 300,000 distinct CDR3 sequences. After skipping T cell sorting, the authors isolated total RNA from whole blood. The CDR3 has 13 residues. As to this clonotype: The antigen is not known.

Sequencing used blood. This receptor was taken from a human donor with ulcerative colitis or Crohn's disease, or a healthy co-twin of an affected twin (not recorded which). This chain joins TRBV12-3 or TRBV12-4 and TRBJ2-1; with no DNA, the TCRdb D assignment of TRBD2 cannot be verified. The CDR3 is CASSPGGANEQFF.